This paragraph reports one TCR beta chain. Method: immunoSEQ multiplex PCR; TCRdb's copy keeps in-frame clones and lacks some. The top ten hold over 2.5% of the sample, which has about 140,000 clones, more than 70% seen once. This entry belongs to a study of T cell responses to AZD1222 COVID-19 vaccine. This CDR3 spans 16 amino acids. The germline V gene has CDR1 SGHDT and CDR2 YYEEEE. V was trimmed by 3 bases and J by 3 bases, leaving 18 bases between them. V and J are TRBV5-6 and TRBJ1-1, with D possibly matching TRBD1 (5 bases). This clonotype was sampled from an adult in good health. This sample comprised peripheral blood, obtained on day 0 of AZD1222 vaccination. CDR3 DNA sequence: TGTGCCAGCAGCTCGGCCCCTGACGAGGGGTACACTGAAGCTTTCTTT. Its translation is CASSSAPDEGYTEAFF.